The clone carrying this T cell receptor beta chain was counted a single time. The treatment was: therapeutic diphenylcyclopropenone sensitization with weekly scalp DPC. The sample comes from a study of human T cells and chemical hapten exposure. The overall study: Upper back patch tests used 0.01% DPC, scored after 6 days.

The library gave individual cDNA molecules unique molecular identifiers. Each CDR3 protein gets one entry after TCRdb re-called the reads with MiXCR. The sample records around 720 distinct CDR3 sequences, roughly half being singletons. The TCR was taken from an adult with alopecia areata. Some clones in this sample may be carry-over from other donors' samples. This table probably holds off-target reads from a library built for another chain. The sequences come from whole blood, collected before DPC sensitization or 2, 6, or about 24 weeks after (not recorded which).

The DNA for the CDR3 is TGTGCCAGCCGACTAGCGGGACAAGAGACCCAGTACTTC. Its protein product is CASRLAGQETQYF. V and J are TRBV6-1 and TRBJ2-5, with 11 nucleotides matching TRBD2. J gave up 2 bases and V 8 bases, and 1 base lay outside the gene matches. Looked up from germline, CDR1 is MNHNS and CDR2 is SASEGT. The CDR3 extends over 13 amino acids.